This TCR beta chain emerged from a study of blood T cells in healthy people across ages. Overall study context: Per two T cells, template switching captured roughly one barcoded beta molecule. General study points: The CMV status of each donor remained undetermined, and this could have confounded shifts in expanded clonotypes.

On this clonotype itself: Its cognate antigen is unknown. Without the conserved terminal phenylalanine or tryptophan, this CDR3 likely stems from a read error.

A second PCR of 7 to 11 cycles used a sample-barcoded 5' primer and a J-beta primer mix. MiXCR was run by TCRdb on the 5' RACE reads, yielding one entry per CDR3 protein. The profile shows about 760,000 distinct CDR3 sequences, approximately 25% of them singletons. There were at least 5 micrograms of total RNA extracted from every sample. These data also featured in a second study, about T cells of mothers and their children. That study adds: Whether pairs are related or unrelated, thymic selection shapes their TCR recombination output in much the same way.

The TCR comes from a boy between 10 and 17 years old in good health. Material for sequencing was blood.

For the CDR3, the DNA is TGTGCCAGCAGTCCTAGGGGACAGGGTTGGTACGAGCAGTACCTC. Amino acids: CASSPRGQGWYEQYL. The J gene is TRBJ2-7, the V gene TRBV12-3 or TRBV12-4; 9 bases are shared with TRBD1. The CDR3 has 15 residues. V lost 5 bases, J lost 4 bases, and 9 bases stayed unmatched.